The rows below give T cell receptor beta chains drawn from one sample of a study of shared clonotypes between healthy human individuals. Clones were read by immunoSEQ multiplex PCR, and TCRdb kept only the in-frame ones, dropping some. The sample has about 460,000 clones, about 74% seen once. Specimen: PBMCs. The receptors originated from a woman in her forties in good health. Some clones in this sample may be carry-over from other donors' samples. Each CDR3 is given with its conserved first and last residue. D genes are given only for firm matches. Rows give clone size only sometimes, using once, few, many, or a class for an expanded clone.

clone_size j_call v_call cdr3_length d_call cdr3_nt cdr3_aa
few TRBJ2-7 TRBV15 17 - TGTGCCACCAGCAGAGCCCGGGGAGGGACATCCTCCTACGAGCAGTACTTC CATSRARGGTSSYEQYF
- TRBJ1-1 TRBV15 14 - TGTGCCACCAGCAGGGCCGGGGGGAACACTGAAGCTTTCTTT CATSRAGGNTEAFF
- TRBJ2-6 TRBV5-1 16 - TGCGCCAGCAGCGGCAGGTCCCTCGGTGGGGCCAACGTCCTGACTTTC CASSGRSLGGANVLTF
- TRBJ2-1 TRBV5-1 17 TRBD2 TGCGCCAGCAGCCTCCGGACTAGCGGGAGCTCCTACAATGAGCAGTTCTTC CASSLRTSGSSYNEQFF
- TRBJ2-1 TRBV5-1 14 TRBD2 TGCGCCAGCAGCGTGGCTAGCGGGAGTAGAGAGCAGTTCTTC CASSVASGSREQFF
- TRBJ1-5 TRBV30 15 - TGTGCCTGGAGTGTACGCCGGGACAGCAATCAGCCCCAGCATTTT CAWSVRRDSNQPQHF
- TRBJ2-1 TRBV9 13 - TGTGCCAGCAGAGGAGCGGGTCTCGGTGAGCAGTTCTTC CASRGAGLGEQFF
few TRBJ2-3 TRBV20-1 11 - TGCAGTGCGGAAAAGAGAGATACGCAGTATTTT CSAEKRDTQYF
- TRBJ1-3 TRBV5-6 12 - TGTGCCAGCGGATATCAACGGAACACCATATATTTT CASGYQRNTIYF
few TRBJ2-7 TRBV7-8 14 TRBD1 TGTGCCAGCAGCCTCCGGGACAGCTCCTACGAGCAGTACTTC CASSLRDSSYEQYF
- TRBJ2-7 TRBV6-5 14 TRBD1 TGTGCCAGCAGTTACACGACAGGGACCTACGAGCAGTACTTC CASSYTTGTYEQYF
many TRBJ1-1 TRBV29-1 15 - TGCAGTTTCGCCGTCGTGAATAGGGCGGGGACTGAAGCTTTCTTT CSFAVVNRAGTEAFF
- TRBJ2-2 TRBV5-4 16 - TGTGCCAGCAGCTTGGGTCAGGGACGGAGCACCGGGGAGCTGTTTTTT CASSLGQGRSTGELFF
- TRBJ2-1 TRBV4-2 15 - TGTGCCAGCAGCCCCGACTTTGACTCCTACAATGAGCAGTTCTTC CASSPDFDSYNEQFF
- TRBJ2-7 TRBV12-5 18 - TGTGCTAGTGGTTTGCTACCCGCGGTATGGGGGTTAACCTACGAGCAGTACTTC CASGLLPAVWGLTYEQYF
- TRBJ2-1 TRBV18 16 - TGTGCCAGCTCCCCCGGACGGAAAAGCTCCTACAATGAGCAGTTCTTC CASSPGRKSSYNEQFF
- TRBJ2-7 TRBV11-2 15 - TGTGCCAGCAGCTTAGCGGGACCCTCCTCCTACGAGCAGTACTTC CASSLAGPSSYEQYF
- TRBJ2-3 TRBV29-1 16 - TGCAGCGTTGAAGGTGGGGGCCTAGCGATGGCAGATACGCAGTATTTT CSVEGGGLAMADTQYF
- TRBJ2-7 TRBV2 13 - TGTGCCAGCAGTGAAGTTGCAGCCGCGGGGCAGTACTTC CASSEVAAAGQYF
- TRBJ2-7 TRBV27 13 TRBD2 TGTGCCAGTAGCGGGAGGCCCAACTACGAGCAGTACTTC CASSGRPNYEQYF
- TRBJ1-4 TRBV7-9 14 - TGTGCCAGCAGCTCCGCGGGGGCTAATGAAAAACTGTTTTTT CASSSAGANEKLFF
- TRBJ1-2 TRBV5-1 14 TRBD1 TGCGCCAGCAGCTTGGGAGGTCCAGGGGGTGGCTACACCTTC CASSLGGPGGGYTF
- TRBJ1-5 TRBV30 14 TRBD1 TGTGCCTGGAGTTTTGGCAGGGGGGATCAGCCCCAGCACTTT CAWSFGRGDQPQHF
- TRBJ1-2 TRBV28 12 - TGTGCCAGCAGTTTTCAGGGGTATGGCTACACCTTC CASSFQGYGYTF
- TRBJ1-2 TRBV28 12 - TGTGCCCGCAGTAATTCGGTGGGAGAGGAGACCTTC CARSNSVGEETF
- TRBJ2-3 TRBV6-6 13 - TGTGCCAGCAGTTTTGTTCACACAGATACGCAGTATTTT CASSFVHTDTQYF